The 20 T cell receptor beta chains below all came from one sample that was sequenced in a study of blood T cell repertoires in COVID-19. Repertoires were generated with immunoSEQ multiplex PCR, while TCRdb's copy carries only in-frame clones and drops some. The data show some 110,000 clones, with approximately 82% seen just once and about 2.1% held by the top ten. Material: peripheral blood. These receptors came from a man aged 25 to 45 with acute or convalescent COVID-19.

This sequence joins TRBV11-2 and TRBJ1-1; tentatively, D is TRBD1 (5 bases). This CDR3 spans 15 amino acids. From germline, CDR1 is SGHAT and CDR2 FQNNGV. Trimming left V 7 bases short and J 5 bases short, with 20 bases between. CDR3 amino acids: CASNEPQGRRTEAFF. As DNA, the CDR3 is TGTGCCAGCAACGAACCGCAGGGAAGAAGAACTGAAGCTTTCTTT.

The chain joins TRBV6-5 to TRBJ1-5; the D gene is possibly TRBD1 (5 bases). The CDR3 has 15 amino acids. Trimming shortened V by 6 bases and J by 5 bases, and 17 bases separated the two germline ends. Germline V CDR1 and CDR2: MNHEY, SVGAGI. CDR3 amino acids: CASSRDSEYHQPQHF. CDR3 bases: TGTGCCAGCAGCCGGGACTCGGAATACCATCAGCCCCAGCATTTT.

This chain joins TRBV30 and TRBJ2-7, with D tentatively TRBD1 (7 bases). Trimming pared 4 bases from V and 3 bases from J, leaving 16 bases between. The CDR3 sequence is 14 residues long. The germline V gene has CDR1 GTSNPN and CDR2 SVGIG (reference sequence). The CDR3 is CAWNNRGLHYEQYF. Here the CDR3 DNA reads TGTGCCTGGAATAACAGGGGACTCCACTACGAGCAGTACTTC.

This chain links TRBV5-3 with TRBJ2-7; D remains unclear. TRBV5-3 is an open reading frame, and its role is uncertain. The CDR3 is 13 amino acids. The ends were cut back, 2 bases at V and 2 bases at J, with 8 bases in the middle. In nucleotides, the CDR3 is TGTGCCAGAAGCTTACAGAAACCCTACGAGCAGTACGTC. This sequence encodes CARSLQKPYEQYV.

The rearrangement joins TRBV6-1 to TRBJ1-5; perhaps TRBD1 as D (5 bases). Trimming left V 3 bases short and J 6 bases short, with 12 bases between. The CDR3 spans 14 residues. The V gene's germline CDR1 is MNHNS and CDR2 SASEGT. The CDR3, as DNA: TGTGCCAGCAGTGACGCCGTCGGGGGTCAGCCCCAGCATTTT. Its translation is CASSDAVGGQPQHF.

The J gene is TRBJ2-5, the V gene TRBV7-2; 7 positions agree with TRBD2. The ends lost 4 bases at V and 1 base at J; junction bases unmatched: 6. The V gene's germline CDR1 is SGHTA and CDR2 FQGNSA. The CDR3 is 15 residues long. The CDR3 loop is CASSYISGAQETQYF. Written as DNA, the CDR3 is TGTGCCAGCAGCTATATCAGCGGGGCCCAAGAGACCCAGTACTTC. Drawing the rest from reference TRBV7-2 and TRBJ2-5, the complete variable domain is GAGVSQSPSNKVTEKGKDVELRCDPISGHTALYWYRQSLGQGLEFLIYFQGNSAPDKSGLPSDRFSAERTGGSVSTLTIQRTQQEDSAVYLCASSYISGAQETQYFGPGTRLLVL.

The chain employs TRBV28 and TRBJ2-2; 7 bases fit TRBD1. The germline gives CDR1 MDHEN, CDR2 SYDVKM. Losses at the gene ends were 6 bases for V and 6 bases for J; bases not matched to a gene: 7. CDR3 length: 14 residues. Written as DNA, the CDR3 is TGTGCCAGCAGCGGCGGACAGGATCCCGGGGAGCTGTTTTTT. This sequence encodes CASSGGQDPGELFF. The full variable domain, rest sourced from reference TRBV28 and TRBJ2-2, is DVKVTQSSRYLVKRTGEKVFLECVQDMDHENMFWYRQDPGLGLRLIYFSYDVKMKEKGDIPEGYSVSREKKERFSLILESASTNQTSMYLCASSGGQDPGELFFGEGSRLTVL.

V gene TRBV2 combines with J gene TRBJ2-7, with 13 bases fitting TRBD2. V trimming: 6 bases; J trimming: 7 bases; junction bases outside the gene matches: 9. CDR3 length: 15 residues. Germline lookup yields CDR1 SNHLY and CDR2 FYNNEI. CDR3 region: CASSPGLAGVGEQYV. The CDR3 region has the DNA TGTGCCAGCAGCCCTGGACTAGCGGGAGTAGGTGAGCAGTACGTC.

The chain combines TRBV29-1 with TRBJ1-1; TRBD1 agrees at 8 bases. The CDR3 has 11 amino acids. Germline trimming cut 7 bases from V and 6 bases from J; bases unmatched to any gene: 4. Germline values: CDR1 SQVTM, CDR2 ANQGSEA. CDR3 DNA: TGCAGCGCAGGACAGGGCGCTGAAGCTTTCTTT. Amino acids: CSAGQGAEAFF.

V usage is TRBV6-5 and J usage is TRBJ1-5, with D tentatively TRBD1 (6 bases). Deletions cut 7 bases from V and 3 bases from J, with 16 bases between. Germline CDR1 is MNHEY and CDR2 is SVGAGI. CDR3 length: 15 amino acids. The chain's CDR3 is CASKSATGNNQPQHF. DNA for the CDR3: TGTGCCAGCAAGTCAGCGACAGGTAACAATCAGCCCCAGCATTTT.

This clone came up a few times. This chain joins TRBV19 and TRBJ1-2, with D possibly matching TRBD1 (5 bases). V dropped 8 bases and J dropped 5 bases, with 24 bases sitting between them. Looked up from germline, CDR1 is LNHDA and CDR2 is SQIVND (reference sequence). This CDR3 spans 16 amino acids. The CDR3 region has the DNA TGTGCCAGTGTAGGGGTTAGGTTGGAAGGAGAGTATGGCTACACCTTC. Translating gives CASVGVRLEGEYGYTF.

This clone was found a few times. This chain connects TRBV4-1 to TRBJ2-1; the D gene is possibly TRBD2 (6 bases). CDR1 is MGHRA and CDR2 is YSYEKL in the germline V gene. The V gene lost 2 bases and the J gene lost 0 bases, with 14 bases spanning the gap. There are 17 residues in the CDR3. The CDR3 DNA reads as TGCGCCAGCAGCCAATCACCGGGACTCACCTCCTACAATGAGCAGTTCTTC. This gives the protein CASSQSPGLTSYNEQFF.

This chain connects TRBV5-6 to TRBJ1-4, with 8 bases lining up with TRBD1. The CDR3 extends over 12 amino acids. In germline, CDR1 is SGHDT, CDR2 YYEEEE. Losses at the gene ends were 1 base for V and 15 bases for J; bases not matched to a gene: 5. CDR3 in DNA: TGTGCCAGCAGCTTGCCGACAGGGGAATTGTTTTTT. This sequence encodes CASSLPTGELFF.

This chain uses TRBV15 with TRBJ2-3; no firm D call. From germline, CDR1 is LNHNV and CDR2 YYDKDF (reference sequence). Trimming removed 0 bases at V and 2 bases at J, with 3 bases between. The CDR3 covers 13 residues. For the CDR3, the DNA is TGTGCCACCAGCAGAGACTCCACAGATACGCAGTATTTT. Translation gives CATSRDSTDTQYF.

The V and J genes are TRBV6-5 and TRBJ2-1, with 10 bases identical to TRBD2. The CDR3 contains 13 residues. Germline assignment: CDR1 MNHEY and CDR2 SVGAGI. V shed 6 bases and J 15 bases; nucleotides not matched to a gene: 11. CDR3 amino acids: CASRLAGSGLTFF. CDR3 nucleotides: TGTGCCAGCAGACTAGCGGGGTCCGGATTGACGTTCTTC.

This CDR3 is CASSLPGTSGGGEQFF. The CDR3 region has the DNA TGTGCCAGCAGCTTGCCAGGGACTAGCGGGGGCGGTGAGCAGTTCTTC. The chain employs TRBV5-6 and TRBJ2-1; 14 bases map to TRBD2. This CDR3 is built from 16 residues. Per the germline V gene, CDR1 is SGHDT and CDR2 is YYEEEE. J was trimmed by 9 bases and V by 1 base; bases with no gene match: 6.

The CDR3 DNA follows: TGTGCCAGTAGTAGGGCAGGTAACTCATACAATCAGCCCCAGCATTTT. Its translation is CASSRAGNSYNQPQHF. The rearrangement uses TRBV19 and TRBJ1-5, with unresolved D. The CDR3 is 16 residues long. Germline assignment: CDR1 LNHDA and CDR2 SQIVND (reference sequence). The germline V and J ends were trimmed by 4 bases and 3 bases, with 16 bases remaining between them.

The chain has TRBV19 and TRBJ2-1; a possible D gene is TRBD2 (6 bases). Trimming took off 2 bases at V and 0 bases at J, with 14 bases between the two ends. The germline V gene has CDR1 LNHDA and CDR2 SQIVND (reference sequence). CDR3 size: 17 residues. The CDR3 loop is CASSITSSGSSYNEQFF. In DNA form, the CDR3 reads TGTGCCAGTAGTATAACCAGTAGCGGAAGCTCCTACAATGAGCAGTTCTTC.

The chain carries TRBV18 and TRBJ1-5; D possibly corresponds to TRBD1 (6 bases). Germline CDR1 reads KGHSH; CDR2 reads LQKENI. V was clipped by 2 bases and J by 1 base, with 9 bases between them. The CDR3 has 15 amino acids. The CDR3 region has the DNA TGTGCCAGCTCACCAGCGGGGGCGAGCAATCAGCCCCAGCATTTT. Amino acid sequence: CASSPAGASNQPQHF.

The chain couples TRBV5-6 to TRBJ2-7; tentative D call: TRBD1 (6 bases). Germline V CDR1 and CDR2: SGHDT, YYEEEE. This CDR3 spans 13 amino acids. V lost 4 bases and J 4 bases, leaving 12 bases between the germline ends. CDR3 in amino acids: CASSIDRRYEQYV. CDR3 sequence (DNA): TGTGCCAGCAGCATTGACAGGAGATACGAGCAGTACGTC.